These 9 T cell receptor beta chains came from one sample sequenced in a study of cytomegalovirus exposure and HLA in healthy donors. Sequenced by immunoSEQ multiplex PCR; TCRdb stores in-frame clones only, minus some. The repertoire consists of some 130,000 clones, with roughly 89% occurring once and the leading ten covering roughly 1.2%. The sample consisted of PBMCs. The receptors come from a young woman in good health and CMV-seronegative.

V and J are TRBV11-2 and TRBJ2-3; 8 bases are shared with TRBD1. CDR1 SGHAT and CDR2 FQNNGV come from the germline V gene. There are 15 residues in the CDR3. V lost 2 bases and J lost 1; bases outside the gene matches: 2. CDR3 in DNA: TGTGCCAGCAGCTTAATGGGACAGGGCACAGATACGCAGTATTTT. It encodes CASSLMGQGTDTQYF.

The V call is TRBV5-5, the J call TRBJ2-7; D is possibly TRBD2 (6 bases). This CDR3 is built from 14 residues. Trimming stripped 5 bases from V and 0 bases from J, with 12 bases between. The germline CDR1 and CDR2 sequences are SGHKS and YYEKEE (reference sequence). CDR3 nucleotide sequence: TGTGCCAGCAGTTCACCGGGAGCCTCCTACGAGCAGTACTTC. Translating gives CASSSPGASYEQYF.

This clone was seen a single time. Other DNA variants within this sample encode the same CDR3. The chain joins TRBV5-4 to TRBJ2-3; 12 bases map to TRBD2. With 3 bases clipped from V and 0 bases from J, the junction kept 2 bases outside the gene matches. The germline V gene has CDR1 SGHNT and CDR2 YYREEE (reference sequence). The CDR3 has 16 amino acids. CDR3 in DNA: TGTGCCAGCAGCTCAGGACTAGCGGGAAGCACAGATACGCAGTATTTT. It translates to CASSSGLAGSTDTQYF. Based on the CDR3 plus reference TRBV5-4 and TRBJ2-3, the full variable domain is ETGVTQSPTHLIKTRGQQVTLRCSSQSGHNTVSWYQQALGQGPQFIFQYYREEENGRGNFPPRFSGLQFPNYSSELNVNALELDDSALYLCASSSGLAGSTDTQYFGPGTRLTVL.

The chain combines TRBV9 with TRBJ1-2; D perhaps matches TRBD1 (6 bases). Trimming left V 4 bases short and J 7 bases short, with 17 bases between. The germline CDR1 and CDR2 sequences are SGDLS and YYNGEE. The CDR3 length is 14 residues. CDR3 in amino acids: CASSSNFKGVGYTF. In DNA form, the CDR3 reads TGTGCCAGCAGCTCCAACTTCAAGGGGGTTGGCTACACCTTC.

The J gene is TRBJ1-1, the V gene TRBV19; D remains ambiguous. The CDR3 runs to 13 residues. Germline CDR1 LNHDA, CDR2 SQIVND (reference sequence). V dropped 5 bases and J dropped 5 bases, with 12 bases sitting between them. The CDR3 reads CASSCPGCTEAFF. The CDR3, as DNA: TGTGCCAGTAGTTGTCCGGGGTGTACTGAAGCTTTCTTT.

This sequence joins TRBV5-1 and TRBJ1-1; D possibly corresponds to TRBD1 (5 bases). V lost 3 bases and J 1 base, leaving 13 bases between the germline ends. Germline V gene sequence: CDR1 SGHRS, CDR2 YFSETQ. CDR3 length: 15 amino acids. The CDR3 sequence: CASSSAGHRNTEAFF. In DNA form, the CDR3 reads TGCGCCAGCAGCTCCGCAGGACATAGGAACACTGAAGCTTTCTTT.

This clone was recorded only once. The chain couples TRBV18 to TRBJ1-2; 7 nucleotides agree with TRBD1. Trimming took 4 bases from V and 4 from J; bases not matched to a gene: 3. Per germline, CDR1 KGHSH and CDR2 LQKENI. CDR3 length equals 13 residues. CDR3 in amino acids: CASSQDRVYGYTF. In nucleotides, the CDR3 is TGTGCCAGCTCACAAGACAGGGTCTATGGCTACACCTTC.

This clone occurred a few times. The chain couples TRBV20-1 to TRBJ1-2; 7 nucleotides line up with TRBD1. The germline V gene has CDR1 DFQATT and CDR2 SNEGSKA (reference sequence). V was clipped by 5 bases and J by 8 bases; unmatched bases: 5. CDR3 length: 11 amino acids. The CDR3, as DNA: TGCAGTGCTTACCGGGACAGAGGCTACACCTTC. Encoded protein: CSAYRDRGYTF.

Here the CDR3 reads CASRRQGSGSHEQYF. CDR3 in DNA: TGTGCCAGCAGAAGACAGGGCTCAGGAAGCCACGAGCAGTACTTC. The chain couples TRBV6-5 to TRBJ2-5; 7 nucleotides align to TRBD1. TRBJ2-7 matches the DNA end more closely, so the J call is doubtful. The germline V gene encodes CDR1 MNHEY and CDR2 SVGAGI. The CDR3 contains 15 residues.